Listed here is a single T cell receptor beta chain. This sample was taken from a study of control samples from healthy donors and cancer patients. CDR3 size: 15 residues. The ends were cut back, 5 bases at V and 1 base at J, with 15 bases in the middle. Germline assignment: CDR1 MNHEY and CDR2 SVGAGI. The repertoire was sequenced with immunoSEQ multiplex PCR; TCRdb's copy has only in-frame clones and lacks some. Of some 150,000 clones listed, roughly 94% are singletons. Sequencing was performed on PBMCs. The sequence came from a man aged 60-69 years with colorectal cancer. This chain links TRBV6-5 with TRBJ2-7; D uncertain. CDR3 loop: CASSPEPVGSYEQYF. The CDR3 DNA follows: TGTGCCAGCAGTCCCGAACCGGTCGGATCCTACGAGCAGTACTTC.